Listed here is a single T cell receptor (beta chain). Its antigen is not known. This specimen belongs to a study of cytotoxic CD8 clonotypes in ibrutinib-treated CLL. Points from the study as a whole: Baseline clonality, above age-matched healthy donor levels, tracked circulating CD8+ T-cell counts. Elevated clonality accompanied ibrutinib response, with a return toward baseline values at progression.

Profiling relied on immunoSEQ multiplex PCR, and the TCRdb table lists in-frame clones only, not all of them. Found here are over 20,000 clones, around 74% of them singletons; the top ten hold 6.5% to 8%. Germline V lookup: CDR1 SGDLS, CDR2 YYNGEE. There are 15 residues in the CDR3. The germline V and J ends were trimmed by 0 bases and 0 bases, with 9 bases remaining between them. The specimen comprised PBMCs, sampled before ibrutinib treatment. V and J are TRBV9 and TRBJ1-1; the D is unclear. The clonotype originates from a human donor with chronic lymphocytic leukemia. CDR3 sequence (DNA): TGTGCCAGCAGCGTAGGAGGCAGCTTGAACACTGAAGCTTTCTTT. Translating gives CASSVGGSLNTEAFF.